The 32 T cell receptor beta chains listed next were all sequenced from one sample in a study of T cell responses to AZD1222 COVID-19 vaccine. Clones were sequenced by immunoSEQ multiplex PCR, and TCRdb holds only the in-frame ones, with some missing. The table records about 120,000 clones, over 75% of them present only once. This material consisted of peripheral blood, taken on day 0 of MenACWY control vaccination. The origin of the receptors is an adult in good health.

The J gene is TRBJ1-5, the V gene TRBV24-1; a weak D match, TRBD1 (6 bases). The CDR3 covers 15 residues. In germline, CDR1 is KGHDR, CDR2 SFDVKD. The V end was cut by 3 bases, the J end by 3 bases, with 11 bases between. Written as DNA, the CDR3 is TGTGCCACCAGTGATCCCGGGACACCCAATCAGCCCCAGCATTTT. Translation: CATSDPGTPNQPQHF.

This chain joins TRBV5-5 and TRBJ1-1; 9 nucleotides agree with TRBD1. Germline values: CDR1 SGHKS, CDR2 YYEKEE (reference sequence). CDR3 size: 14 residues. With V trimmed by 4 bases and J by 4 bases, 5 bases remained unmatched. The CDR3 region has the DNA TGTGCCAGCAGCGCACTGACAGGGGGCACTGAAGCTTTCTTT. Protein sequence: CASSALTGGTEAFF.

The genes are TRBV2 and TRBJ1-4; TRBD1 matches 7 bases. V dropped 6 bases and J dropped 0; count of bases not matched to a gene: 4. Germline lookup yields CDR1 SNHLY and CDR2 FYNNEI. This CDR3 is 15 amino acids long. The CDR3 sequence is CASRIDRATNEKLFF. CDR3 sequence (DNA): TGTGCCAGCAGGATCGACAGGGCAACTAATGAAAAACTGTTTTTT.

A remark on this clone: At one of its ends the junction is not consistent with the germline gene, which may arise from a read error. The chain uses TRBV6-5 and TRBJ1-5, with D unclear. Germline CDR1 reads MNHEY; CDR2 reads SVGAGI. The CDR3 extends over 14 amino acids. Here the CDR3 DNA reads TGTGCCAGCAAAATGCAGGCTAGCTATCAGCCCCAGCATTTT. It codes for CASKMQASYQPQHF.

The chain couples TRBV10-2 to TRBJ1-5; 8 positions agree with TRBD1. This CDR3 has 14 amino acids. Germline CDR1 and CDR2: WSHSY and SAAADI. The ends lost 3 bases at V and 7 bases at J; junction bases unmatched: 5. CDR3 in amino acids: CASSESGGRQPQHF. The CDR3 DNA follows: TGCGCCAGCAGTGAATCAGGGGGCCGACAGCCCCAGCATTTT.

This CDR3 is CASSGTLDYGTDTQYF. The CDR3 DNA reads TGTGCCAGCAGTGGTACTTTGGACTACGGCACAGATACGCAGTATTTT. The chain links TRBV2 to TRBJ2-3, with D tentatively TRBD2 (6 bases). The length of the CDR3 is 16 residues. The germline CDR1 and CDR2 sequences are SNHLY and FYNNEI. Deletions cut 4 bases from V and 1 base from J, with 15 bases between.

The V gene is TRBV11-3, the J gene TRBJ2-2; no definite D call. The CDR3 covers 13 residues. Deletions cut 0 bases from V and 7 bases from J, with 6 bases between. Germline V gene lookup returns CDR1 SGHNT and CDR2 YENEEA. The CDR3 sequence: CASSLEGYGELFF. The CDR3 DNA reads as TGTGCCAGCAGCTTAGAAGGGTACGGGGAGCTGTTTTTT.

The J gene is TRBJ1-2, the V gene TRBV28, with D perhaps TRBD1 (5 bases). Germline lookup yields CDR1 MDHEN and CDR2 SYDVKM. The CDR3 spans 14 residues. Trimming cost V 6 bases and J 6 bases, with 17 bases left between them. CDR3 nucleotide sequence: TGTGCCAGCAGACCTGGCACGACAGTAAATGGCTACACCTTC. This sequence encodes CASRPGTTVNGYTF.

The chain couples TRBV18 to TRBJ1-2; D unclear. V lost 3 bases, J lost 0 bases, and 11 bases lay in between. Per germline, CDR1 KGHSH and CDR2 LQKENI. The CDR3 is 15 amino acids. The CDR3 loop reads CASSPSYAANYGYTF. CDR3 DNA sequence: TGTGCCAGCTCACCTTCGTACGCGGCTAACTATGGCTACACCTTC.

The chain recombines TRBV6-2 or TRBV6-3 with TRBJ1-1, with D possibly matching TRBD1 (5 bases). Germline V gene lookup returns CDR1 MNHEY and CDR2 SVGEGT. Trimming shortened V by 4 bases and J by 3 bases, and 12 bases separated the two germline ends. This CDR3 is 14 amino acids long. The CDR3 here is CASSFYSGYTEAFF. The CDR3, as DNA: TGTGCCAGCAGTTTCTATTCAGGGTACACTGAAGCTTTCTTT.

V is TRBV28 and J is TRBJ2-2; 8 bases match TRBD2. Germline assignment: CDR1 MDHEN and CDR2 SYDVKM. V dropped 8 bases and J dropped 0; count of bases not matched to a gene: 2. The CDR3 consists of 14 residues. This CDR3 is CASAAGANTGELFF. The CDR3 nucleotides are TGTGCCAGCGCAGCGGGGGCGAACACCGGGGAGCTGTTTTTT.

This clone came up once. This chain uses TRBV6-5 with TRBJ1-1; tentatively, D is TRBD1 (6 bases). V lost 4 bases, J lost 8 bases, and 14 bases lay in between. Germline assignment: CDR1 MNHEY and CDR2 SVGAGI. The CDR3 extends over 13 amino acids. In DNA, the CDR3 is TGTGCCAGCAGTTCCTACGGACAGTCGGAAGCTTTCTTT. Amino acids: CASSSYGQSEAFF.

The genes are TRBV5-1 and TRBJ1-1; no reliable D call. This CDR3 is built from 14 residues. CDR1 and CDR2 (germline): SGHRS, YFSETQ. The V end was cut by 2 bases, the J end by 1 base, with 9 bases between. Here the CDR3 DNA reads TGCGCCAGCAGCTTACGGGCTGGGAACACTGAAGCTTTCTTT. Protein product: CASSLRAGNTEAFF.

This rearrangement joins TRBV2 to TRBJ1-2; 8 nucleotides align to TRBD1. The V and J ends lost 3 bases and 4 bases, in that order; junction bases with no gene match: 4. Germline V gene lookup returns CDR1 SNHLY and CDR2 FYNNEI. This CDR3 comprises 14 residues. In nucleotides, the CDR3 is TGTGCCAGCAGTGAGCTCGACAGGGGCTATGGCTACACCTTC. Translating gives CASSELDRGYGYTF.

Here the CDR3 reads CASSFSGDEPLHF. The CDR3 DNA sequence: TGTGCCAGCAGTTTTTCGGGGGATGAGCCCCTCCACTTT. This chain connects TRBV12-3 or TRBV12-4 to TRBJ1-6; TRBD1 is a possible D gene (5 bases). Trimming left V 3 bases short and J 13 bases short, with 13 bases between. The CDR3 spans 13 residues.

The chain links TRBV10-3 to TRBJ1-5; 7 bases map to TRBD1. Looked up from germline, CDR1 is ENHRY and CDR2 is SYGVKD. CDR3 size: 14 residues. V lost 10 bases and J lost 2; bases outside the gene matches: 8. Written as DNA, the CDR3 is TGTGCCACCCACAGGGGAGCAGGCAATCAGCCCCAGCATTTT. It encodes CATHRGAGNQPQHF.

This sequence joins TRBV9 and TRBJ2-5, with 11 bases that match TRBD1. V shed 3 bases, J shed 6 bases, and the junction held 4 bases outside the gene matches. The CDR3 covers 14 residues. Germline CDR1 reads SGDLS; CDR2 reads YYNGEE. This CDR3 is CASSDGTGGKTQYF. The CDR3 nucleotides read TGTGCCAGCAGCGACGGGACAGGGGGGAAGACCCAGTACTTC. Full variable domain (missing parts from reference TRBV9 and TRBJ2-5): DSGVTQTPKHLITATGQRVTLRCSPRSGDLSVYWYQQSLDQGLQFLIQYYNGEERAKGNILERFSAQQFPDLHSELNLSSLELGDSALYFCASSDGTGGKTQYFGPGTRLLVL.

The gene calls are TRBV5-1 and TRBJ2-6; D not certain. The length of the CDR3 is 15 residues. The V end lost 5 bases, the J end lost 4 bases, and 13 bases lay between the germline ends. Looked up from germline, CDR1 is SGHRS and CDR2 is YFSETQ. The CDR3 loop is CASSLMEAGANVLTF. DNA of the CDR3: TGCGCCAGCAGTTTGATGGAAGCCGGGGCCAACGTCCTGACTTTC.

This chain joins TRBV6-5 and TRBJ1-2; tentative D call: TRBD1 (6 bases). V was pared by 6 bases and J by 12 bases, with 14 bases between. Germline V gene data show CDR1 as MNHEY and CDR2 as SVGAGI. This CDR3 has 11 residues. The CDR3 protein is CASRGTDSDTF. The DNA of the CDR3 is TGTGCCAGCAGGGGGACGGACAGTGACACCTTC.

This chain links TRBV4-2 with TRBJ2-3; 9 bases fit TRBD2. The junction had 3 bases not matched to a gene; V was cut back by 3 bases and J by 2 bases. The CDR3 is made up of 15 amino acids. Germline V gene data show CDR1 as LGHNA and CDR2 as YNFKEQ. The CDR3 here is CASSQTSGTTDTQYF. The CDR3 DNA reads TGTGCCAGCAGCCAGACTAGCGGAACCACAGATACGCAGTATTTT.

The V gene is TRBV20-1, the J gene TRBJ1-2; TRBD1 matches at 8 bases. J was trimmed by 1 base and V by 3 bases; bases with no gene match: 7. The CDR3 is made up of 15 amino acids. Germline V CDR1 and CDR2: DFQATT, SNEGSKA (reference sequence). This CDR3 reads CSASSNRGGNYGYTF. The CDR3 DNA follows: TGCAGTGCTAGTTCTAACAGGGGGGGTAACTATGGCTACACCTTC.

CDR3 DNA: TGTGCCAGCAGTGACTCAGGGGGCGCTGGGGCCAACGTCCTGACTTTC. This gives the protein CASSDSGGAGANVLTF. This rearrangement joins TRBV6-4 to TRBJ2-6; 7 positions match TRBD1. The length of the CDR3 is 16 residues. CDR1 is MRHNA and CDR2 is SNTAGT in the germline V gene. V dropped 0 bases and J dropped 2; count of bases not matched to a gene: 1.

The J gene is TRBJ2-3, the V gene TRBV9, with D unclear. Germline V gene sequence: CDR1 SGDLS, CDR2 YYNGEE. Deletions cut 3 bases from V and 6 bases from J, with 11 bases between. The CDR3 totals 13 residues. CDR3: CASSAHQADTQYF. The CDR3 nucleotides read TGTGCCAGCAGCGCCCACCAGGCGGATACGCAGTATTTT.

This clone occurred a few times. The V gene is TRBV6-1, the J gene TRBJ1-1; D ambiguous. V was clipped by 2 bases and J by 2 bases, with 3 bases between them. The CDR3 contains 12 residues. Per germline, CDR1 MNHNS and CDR2 SASEGT. The CDR3 loop is CASSERNTEAFF. Here the CDR3 DNA reads TGTGCCAGCAGTGAACGAAACACTGAAGCTTTCTTT.

This sequence joins TRBV5-4 and TRBJ1-2; 9 positions agree with TRBD1. Germline V gives CDR1 SGHNT, CDR2 YYREEE (reference sequence). V lost 2 bases and J lost 2; bases outside the gene matches: 1. There are 14 residues in the CDR3. CDR3: CASSLGQGNYGYTF. CDR3 DNA: TGTGCCAGCAGCTTAGGACAGGGGAACTATGGCTACACCTTC.

This clone was found a few times. V usage is TRBV27 and J usage is TRBJ1-1, with D maybe TRBD1 (5 bases). V lost 8 bases to trimming and J lost 2 bases, with 9 bases between them. Germline loops: CDR1 MNHEY, CDR2 SMNVEV (reference sequence). This CDR3 contains 12 residues. This CDR3 reads CASRTLNTEAFF. The CDR3, as DNA: TGTGCCAGCCGGACACTTAACACTGAAGCTTTCTTT.

J is TRBJ2-3 and V is TRBV7-3; 10 nucleotides agree with TRBD2. The CDR3 has 15 residues. V trimming: 4 bases; J trimming: 10 bases; junction bases outside the gene matches: 11. CDR1 is SGHTA, CDR2 FQGTGA, per germline. This CDR3 reads CASSSQPLAGDAQYF. The DNA of the CDR3 is TGTGCCAGCAGCTCGCAGCCTCTAGCGGGGGATGCGCAGTATTTT.

The chain has TRBV25-1 and TRBJ1-4, with TRBD1 matching 7 bases. With 3 bases clipped from V and 7 bases from J, the junction kept 8 bases outside the gene matches. Germline CDR1 reads MGHDK; CDR2 reads SYGVNS. The CDR3 spans 15 residues. The CDR3 DNA reads as TGTGCCAGCAGTGACCCCGGACAGGAAGTTGAAAAACTGTTTTTT. This encodes CASSDPGQEVEKLFF. The full variable domain, rest sourced from reference TRBV25-1 and TRBJ1-4, is EADIYQTPRYLVIGTGKKITLECSQTMGHDKMYWYQQDPGMELHLIHYSYGVNSTEKGDLSSESTVSRIRTEHFPLTLESARPSHTSQYLCASSDPGQEVEKLFFGSGTQLSVL.

This chain uses TRBV4-3 with TRBJ1-3; perhaps TRBD1 as D (6 bases). Germline values: CDR1 LGHNA, CDR2 YSLEER. CDR3 length: 15 amino acids. The ends were cut back, 1 base at V and 2 bases at J, with 9 bases in the middle. DNA of the CDR3: TGCGCCAGCAGCCAAGCGCGGACAGCTGGAAACACCATATATTTT. It specifies CASSQARTAGNTIYF.

The chain joins TRBV7-2 to TRBJ1-1; the D is unclear. Germline-derived CDR1 and CDR2 are SGHTA and FQGNSA. With 0 bases removed from V and 4 bases from J, the gap between germline ends came to 6 bases. The CDR3 spans 13 residues. For the CDR3, the DNA is TGTGCCAGCAGCTTAGCGCGGGGCACTGAAGCTTTCTTT. This encodes CASSLARGTEAFF.

This clone occurred once. The J gene is TRBJ1-2, the V gene TRBV6-5; TRBD1 is a possible D gene (5 bases). The CDR3 consists of 13 residues. Germline CDR1 and CDR2: MNHEY and SVGAGI. V was trimmed by 6 bases and J by 8 bases, leaving 16 bases between them. DNA of the CDR3: TGTGCCAGCAGCGACCTTGGGGCTTGGGGCTACACCTTC. This gives the protein CASSDLGAWGYTF.

This clone has just one count. Here the CDR3 reads CASSLAWPNTEAFF. DNA for the CDR3: TGCGCCAGCAGCTTGGCCTGGCCGAACACTGAAGCTTTCTTT. The chain joins TRBV5-1 to TRBJ1-1; D uncertain. V lost 0 bases, J lost 1 base, and 7 bases lay in between. Germline V CDR1 and CDR2: SGHRS, YFSETQ. The CDR3 is made up of 14 amino acids.